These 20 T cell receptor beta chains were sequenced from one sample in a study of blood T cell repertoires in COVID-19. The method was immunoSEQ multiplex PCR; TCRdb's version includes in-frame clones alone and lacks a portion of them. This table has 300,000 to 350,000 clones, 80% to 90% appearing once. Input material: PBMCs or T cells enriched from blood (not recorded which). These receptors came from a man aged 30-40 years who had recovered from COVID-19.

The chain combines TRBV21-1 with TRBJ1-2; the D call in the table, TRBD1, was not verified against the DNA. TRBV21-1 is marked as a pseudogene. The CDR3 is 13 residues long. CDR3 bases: TGTGCCAGCTCCACGACAAGTAGATATGGCTACACCTTC. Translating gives CASSTTSRYGYTF.

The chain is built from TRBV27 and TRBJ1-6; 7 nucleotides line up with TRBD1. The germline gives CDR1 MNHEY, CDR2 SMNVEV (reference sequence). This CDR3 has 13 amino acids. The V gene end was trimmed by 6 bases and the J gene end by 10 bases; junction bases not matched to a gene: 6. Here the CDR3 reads CASSRQGESPLHF. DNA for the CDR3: TGTGCCAGCAGCCGACAGGGTGAATCACCCCTCCACTTT.

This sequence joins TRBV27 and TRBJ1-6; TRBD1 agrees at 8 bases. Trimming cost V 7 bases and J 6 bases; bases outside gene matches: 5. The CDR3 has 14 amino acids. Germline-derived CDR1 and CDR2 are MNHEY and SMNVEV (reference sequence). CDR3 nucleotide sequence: TGTGCCAGCACCGGAACAGGGGGTAATTCACCCCTCCACTTT. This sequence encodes CASTGTGGNSPLHF.

Here the CDR3 reads CATSDFGRTAGYTF. The CDR3 nucleotides read TGTGCCACCAGTGATTTCGGGAGAACCGCCGGCTACACCTTC. The chain links TRBV24-1 to TRBJ1-2; D call uncertain. V lost 1 base and J 8 bases, leaving 13 bases between the germline ends. From germline, CDR1 is KGHDR and CDR2 SFDVKD. The CDR3 length is 14 residues.

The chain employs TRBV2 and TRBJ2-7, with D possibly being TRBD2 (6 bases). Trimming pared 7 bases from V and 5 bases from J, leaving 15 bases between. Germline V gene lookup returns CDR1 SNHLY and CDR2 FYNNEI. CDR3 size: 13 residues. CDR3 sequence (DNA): TGTGCCAGCACCCCAGGGACTTTCCACGAGCAGTACTTC. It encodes CASTPGTFHEQYF. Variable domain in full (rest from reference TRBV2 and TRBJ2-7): EPEVTQTPSHQVTQMGQEVILRCVPISNHLYFYWYRQILGQKVEFLVSFYNNEISEKSEIFDDQFSVERPDGSNFTLKIRSTKLEDSAMYFCASTPGTFHEQYFGPGTRLTVT.

CDR3 sequence: CASSLQGDEKLFF. CDR3 sequence (DNA): TGCGCCAGCAGCTTACAGGGAGACGAAAAACTGTTTTTT. The V call is TRBV5-1, the J call TRBJ1-4, with a possible D match to TRBD1 (6 bases). The germline V gene has CDR1 SGHRS and CDR2 YFSETQ. The V gene lost 2 bases and the J gene lost 8 bases, with 10 bases spanning the gap. This CDR3 has 13 amino acids.

The CDR3 coding sequence is TGTGCCAGCAGCCCTAGCACAGATACGCAGTATTTT. The encoded protein is CASSPSTDTQYF. The chain has TRBV7-6 and TRBJ2-3, with unresolved D. The V gene's germline CDR1 is SGHVS and CDR2 FNYEAQ. V lost 5 bases, J lost 0 bases, and 3 bases lay in between. CDR3 length: 12 residues. Based on the CDR3 plus reference TRBV7-6 and TRBJ2-3, the full variable domain is GAGVSQSPRYKVTKRGQDVALRCDPISGHVSLYWYRQALGQGPEFLTYFNYEAQQDKSGLPNDRFSAERPEGSISTLTIQRTEQRDSAMYRCASSPSTDTQYFGPGTRLTVL.

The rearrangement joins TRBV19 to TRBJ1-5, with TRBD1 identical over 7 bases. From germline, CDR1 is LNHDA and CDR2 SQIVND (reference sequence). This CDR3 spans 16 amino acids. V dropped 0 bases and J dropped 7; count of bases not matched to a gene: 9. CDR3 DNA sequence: TGTGCCAGTAGTATAGAGGGACAGAAGTTGCACCAGCCCCAGCATTTT. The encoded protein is CASSIEGQKLHQPQHF.

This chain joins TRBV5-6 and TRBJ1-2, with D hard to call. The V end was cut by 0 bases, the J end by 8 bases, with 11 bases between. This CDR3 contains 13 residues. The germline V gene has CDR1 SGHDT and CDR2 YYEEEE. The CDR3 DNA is TGTGCCAGCAGCTTGGTGGAGGGTACAGGCTACACCTTC. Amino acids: CASSLVEGTGYTF.

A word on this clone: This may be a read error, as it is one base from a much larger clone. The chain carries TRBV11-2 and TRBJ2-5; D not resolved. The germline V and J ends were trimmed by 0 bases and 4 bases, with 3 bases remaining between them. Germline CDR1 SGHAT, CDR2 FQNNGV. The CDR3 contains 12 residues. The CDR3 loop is CASSLDRETQYF. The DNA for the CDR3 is TGTGCCAGCAGCTTAGATCGAGAGACCCAGTACTTC.

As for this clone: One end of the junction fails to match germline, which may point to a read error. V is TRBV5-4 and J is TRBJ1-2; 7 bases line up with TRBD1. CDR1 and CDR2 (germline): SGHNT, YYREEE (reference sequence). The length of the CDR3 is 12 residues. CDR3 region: CASSFLGTEPTW. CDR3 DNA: TGTGCCAGCAGCTTCCTGGGGACAGAGCCTACGTGG.

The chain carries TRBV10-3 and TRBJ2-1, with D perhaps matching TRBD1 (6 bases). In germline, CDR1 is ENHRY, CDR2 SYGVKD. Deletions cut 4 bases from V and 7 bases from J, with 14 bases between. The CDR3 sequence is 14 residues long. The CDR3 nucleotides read TGTGCCATCAGTGTGCAGGGGATAGGGAATGAGCAGTTCTTC. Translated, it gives CAISVQGIGNEQFF.

The CDR3: CASSASAGVSGNTIYF. CDR3 coding DNA: TGTGCCAGCAGTGCCTCCGCAGGGGTCTCAGGAAACACCATATATTTT. The chain has TRBV6-1 and TRBJ1-3; D possibly corresponds to TRBD1 (6 bases). The CDR3 runs 16 residues. V lost 4 bases, J lost 4 bases, and 17 bases lay in between. Germline CDR1 reads MNHNS; CDR2 reads SASEGT.

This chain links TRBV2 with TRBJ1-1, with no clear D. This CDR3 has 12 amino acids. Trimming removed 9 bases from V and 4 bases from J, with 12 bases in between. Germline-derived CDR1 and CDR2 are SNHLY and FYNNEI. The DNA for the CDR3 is TGTGCCAGAGGGCGAGGGAGCACTGAAGCTTTCTTT. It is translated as CARGRGSTEAFF.

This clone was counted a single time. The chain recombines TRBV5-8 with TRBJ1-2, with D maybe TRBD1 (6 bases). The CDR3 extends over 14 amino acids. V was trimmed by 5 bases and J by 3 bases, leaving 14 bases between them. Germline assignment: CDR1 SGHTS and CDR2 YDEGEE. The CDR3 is CASRQGTTDYGYTF. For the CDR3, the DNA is TGTGCCAGCAGGCAGGGGACGACCGACTATGGCTACACCTTC. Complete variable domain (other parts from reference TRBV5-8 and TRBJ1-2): EAGVTQSPTHLIKTRGQQATLRCSPISGHTSVYWYQQALGLGLQFLLWYDEGEERNRGNFPPRFSGRQFPNYSSELNVNALELEDSALYLCASRQGTTDYGYTFGSGTRLTVV.

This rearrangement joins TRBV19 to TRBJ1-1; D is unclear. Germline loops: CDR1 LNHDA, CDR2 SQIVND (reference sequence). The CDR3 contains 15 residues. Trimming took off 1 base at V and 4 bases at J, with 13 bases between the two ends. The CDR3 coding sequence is TGTGCCAGTAGTATAGCCGTCGGGGAGACCACTGAAGCTTTCTTT. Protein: CASSIAVGETTEAFF.

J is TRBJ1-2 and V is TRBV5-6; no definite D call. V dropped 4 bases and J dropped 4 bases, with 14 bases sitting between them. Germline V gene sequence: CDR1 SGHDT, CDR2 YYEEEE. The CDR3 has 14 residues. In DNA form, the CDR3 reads TGTGCCAGCAGCCCGGCATCTGGGCTCTATGGCTACACCTTC. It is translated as CASSPASGLYGYTF. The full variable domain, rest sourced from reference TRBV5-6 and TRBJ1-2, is DAGVTQSPTHLIKTRGQQVTLRCSPKSGHDTVSWYQQALGQGPQFIFQYYEEEERQRGNFPDRFSGHQFPNYSSELNVNALLLGDSALYLCASSPASGLYGYTFGSGTRLTVV.

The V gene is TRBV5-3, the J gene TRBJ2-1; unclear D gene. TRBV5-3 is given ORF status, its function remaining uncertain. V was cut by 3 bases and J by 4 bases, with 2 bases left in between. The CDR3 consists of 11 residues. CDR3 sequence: CARSSYNEQFF. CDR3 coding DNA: TGTGCCAGAAGCTCATACAATGAGCAGTTCTTC.

The CDR3 region has the DNA TGCGCCAGCAGCCAAGCTGGAGCGCGAGCCTACAATGAGCAGTTCTTC. Translated: CASSQAGARAYNEQFF. This sequence joins TRBV4-1 and TRBJ2-1, with D hard to call. Trimming removed 1 base at V and 2 bases at J, with 12 bases between. This CDR3 has 16 amino acids. Germline-derived CDR1 and CDR2 are MGHRA and YSYEKL.

CDR3 amino acids: CASSLALDRAYGYTF. The DNA of the CDR3 is TGTGCCAGCAGCTTAGCGTTGGACAGGGCTTATGGCTACACCTTC. The chain couples TRBV7-8 to TRBJ1-2; the match to TRBD1 covers 8 bases. The germline gives CDR1 SGHVS, CDR2 FQNEAQ. The CDR3 is made up of 15 amino acids. The J segment lost 5 bases and the V segment lost 0 bases, leaving 5 bases of the junction unmatched. Complete variable domain (other parts from reference TRBV7-8 and TRBJ1-2): GAGVSQSPRYKVAKRGQDVALRCDPISGHVSLFWYQQALGQGPEFLTYFQNEAQLDKSGLPSDRFFAERPEGSVSTLKIQRTQQEDSAVYLCASSLALDRAYGYTFGSGTRLTVV.